The 28 T cell receptor beta chains given below trace back to one sample, sequenced in a study of T cells after yellow fever vaccination. One entry per CDR3 protein, called by TCRdb with MiXCR from the 5' RACE reads. The sample records more than 95,000 distinct CDR3 sequences, about 15% being singletons. The source was CD8+ T cells sorted from PBMCs, collected 5 days after the yellow fever booster vaccination. Every receptor here comes from a young man who received the YFV17D yellow fever vaccine.

This clonotype was picked up a small number of times. This sequence joins TRBV10-3 and TRBJ1-6, with a weak D call TRBD1 (5 bases). CDR3 size: 13 residues. The V gene's germline CDR1 is ENHRY and CDR2 SYGVKD. Deletions cut 4 bases from V and 8 bases from J, with 9 bases between. DNA of the CDR3: TGTGCCATCAGTGGAGGGGAGCATTCACCCCTCCACTTT. Residues: CAISGGEHSPLHF.

This clonotype showed up many times. This sequence joins TRBV7-2 and TRBJ2-3; the match to TRBD1 covers 7 bases. This CDR3 is built from 14 residues. V trimming: 6 bases; J trimming: 4 bases; junction bases outside the gene matches: 7. Germline V gene sequence: CDR1 SGHTA, CDR2 FQGNSA. The CDR3 sequence is CASSSGGVADTQYF. CDR3 bases: TGTGCCAGCAGTTCAGGGGGAGTGGCAGATACGCAGTATTTT. Based on the CDR3 plus reference TRBV7-2 and TRBJ2-3, the full variable domain is GAGVSQSPSNKVTEKGKDVELRCDPISGHTALYWYRQSLGQGLEFLIYFQGNSAPDKSGLPSDRFSAERTGGSVSTLTIQRTQQEDSAVYLCASSSGGVADTQYFGPGTRLTVL.

The chain employs TRBV27 and TRBJ1-3; D is ambiguous. The CDR3 runs 14 residues. V lost 5 bases and J 0 bases, leaving 8 bases between the germline ends. The germline V gene has CDR1 MNHEY and CDR2 SMNVEV (reference sequence). The CDR3 region is CASSGLSSGNTIYF. The DNA for the CDR3 is TGTGCCAGCAGTGGCCTTAGCTCTGGAAACACCATATATTTT.

This chain connects TRBV12-5 to TRBJ1-2, with D perhaps TRBD1 (5 bases). V was clipped by 0 bases and J by 4 bases, with 9 bases between them. The CDR3 runs to 14 residues. Germline CDR1 and CDR2: LGHNT and FRNRAP. In DNA, the CDR3 is TGTGCTAGTGGTTTGGTTGACAGACTCTATGGCTACACCTTC. This codes for CASGLVDRLYGYTF.

V gene TRBV27 combines with J gene TRBJ2-1; 8 bases line up with TRBD2. This CDR3 contains 15 residues. J was trimmed by 8 bases and V by 4 bases; bases with no gene match: 10. Germline V gene lookup returns CDR1 MNHEY and CDR2 SMNVEV (reference sequence). The chain's CDR3 is CASSSLRGGSDEQFF. In DNA form, the CDR3 reads TGTGCCAGCAGTTCCCTCCGGGGGGGATCGGATGAGCAGTTCTTC.

This clonotype was detected a few times. The chain couples TRBV27 to TRBJ2-1; D may be TRBD1 or TRBD2 (5 bases each). The germline V and J ends were trimmed by 6 bases and 4 bases, with 13 bases remaining between them. The V gene's germline CDR1 is MNHEY and CDR2 SMNVEV (reference sequence). The CDR3 spans 14 residues. The CDR3 DNA sequence: TGTGCCAGCAGCCCGACGGGGCCGTACAATGAGCAGTTCTTC. It is translated as CASSPTGPYNEQFF.

The table lists this clonotype with many counts. The chain is built from TRBV5-8 and TRBJ2-7; TRBD2 might be the D (6 bases). CDR3 length equals 15 residues. V lost 3 bases to trimming and J lost 0 bases, with 13 bases between them. Germline CDR1 is SGHTS and CDR2 is YDEGEE. The CDR3 nucleotides are TGTGCCAGCAGCTACGGGAGACTTTCCTCCTACGAGCAGTACTTC. Amino acid sequence: CASSYGRLSSYEQYF.

This clonotype was counted between two and nine times. The chain carries TRBV7-9 and TRBJ2-7; 9 bases agree with TRBD1. The CDR3 is 16 amino acids. J was trimmed by 6 bases and V by 5 bases; bases with no gene match: 14. Germline CDR1 reads SEHNR; CDR2 reads FQNEAQ (reference sequence). CDR3 loop: CASSQDRGPIGSEQYV. CDR3 DNA: TGTGCCAGCAGCCAGGACAGGGGCCCCATAGGGTCCGAGCAGTACGTC.

This clonotype was picked up a small number of times. This sequence joins TRBV7-9 and TRBJ1-4; 7 bases map to TRBD1. Germline V lookup: CDR1 SEHNR, CDR2 FQNEAQ (reference sequence). The CDR3 extends over 17 amino acids. Trimming cost V 3 bases and J 7 bases; bases outside gene matches: 14. CDR3 sequence: CASSFSGDRPLPEKLFF. In DNA form, the CDR3 reads TGTGCCAGCAGCTTCTCGGGGGACAGACCCCTACCTGAAAAACTGTTTTTT.

This rearrangement joins TRBV9 to TRBJ1-5; D call uncertain. The CDR3 extends over 13 amino acids. CDR1 is SGDLS, CDR2 YYNGEE, per germline. The V end lost 3 bases, the J end lost 8 bases, and 12 bases lay between the germline ends. CDR3 sequence reads: CASSEEDDEPQHF. The CDR3 nucleotides are TGTGCCAGCAGCGAGGAGGACGACGAGCCCCAGCATTTT.

There are a few counts of this clonotype. J is TRBJ2-1 and V is TRBV29-1; the D gene is possibly TRBD1 (5 bases). The V end lost 3 bases, the J end lost 11 bases, and 17 bases lay between the germline ends. CDR3 length equals 13 residues. Germline lookup yields CDR1 SQVTM and CDR2 ANQGSEA. Written as DNA, the CDR3 is TGCAGCGTTGAGTTATGGTCAGGGAATAAGCAGTTCTTC. This codes for CSVELWSGNKQFF.

This sequence joins TRBV12-3 or TRBV12-4 and TRBJ2-5; no clear D gene. CDR3 length: 15 amino acids. Deletions cut 7 bases from V and 2 bases from J, with 17 bases between. The chain's CDR3 is CASTHLDGEQETQYF. The CDR3 nucleotides are TGTGCCAGCACGCACCTTGATGGTGAGCAAGAGACCCAGTACTTC.

At least ten counts were recorded for this clonotype. The chain combines TRBV14 with TRBJ2-7; D gene unclear. V was clipped by 2 bases and J by 1 base, with 6 bases between them. The germline V gene has CDR1 SGHDN and CDR2 FVKESK. This CDR3 has 13 amino acids. Here the CDR3 reads CASSQLTSYEQYF. CDR3 in DNA: TGTGCCAGCAGCCAACTCACTTCCTACGAGCAGTACTTC. The complete variable domain, with remaining parts taken from reference TRBV14 and TRBJ2-7, reads EAGVTQFPSHSVIEKGQTVTLRCDPISGHDNLYWYRRVMGKEIKFLLHFVKESKQDESGMPNNRFLAERTGGTYSTLKVQPAELEDSGVYFCASSQLTSYEQYFGPGTRLTVT.

This clonotype was picked up a small number of times. The chain couples TRBV5-5 to TRBJ2-3; 11 bases map to TRBD2. The CDR3 spans 16 residues. Germline assignment: CDR1 SGHKS and CDR2 YYEKEE (reference sequence). V lost 1 base and J lost 5; bases outside the gene matches: 6. CDR3 residues: CASSLRLAGTRDTQYF. The CDR3, as DNA: TGTGCCAGCAGCTTGCGACTAGCGGGGACCAGAGATACGCAGTATTTT.

The V call is TRBV6-6, the J call TRBJ2-1, with a weak D call TRBD2 (5 bases). Germline V CDR1 and CDR2: MNHNY, SVGAGI (reference sequence). The CDR3 consists of 12 residues. The V end lost 6 bases, the J end lost 10 bases, and 13 bases lay between the germline ends. The CDR3 DNA sequence: TGTGCCAGCAGCCCCGGGAACTGGGAGCAGTTCTTC. Its translation: CASSPGNWEQFF.

The chain couples TRBV7-2 to TRBJ2-5; 7 nucleotides agree with TRBD1. In germline, CDR1 is SGHTA, CDR2 FQGNSA. V lost 4 bases to trimming and J lost 0 bases; unmatched junction nucleotides: 8. The CDR3 has 16 amino acids. The CDR3 sequence: CASSSDRVWYQETQYF. The CDR3 bases are TGTGCCAGCAGCTCAGACAGGGTGTGGTACCAAGAGACCCAGTACTTC.

Only a few counts were recorded for this clonotype. The chain links TRBV15 to TRBJ2-1; no reliable D call. The V and J ends lost 1 base and 5 bases respectively, with 9 bases between them. The germline V gene has CDR1 LNHNV and CDR2 YYDKDF (reference sequence). The length of the CDR3 is 14 residues. CDR3 DNA sequence: TGTGCCACCAGCAGAGTGACCGGTAACAATGAGCAGTTCTTC. It encodes CATSRVTGNNEQFF. The full variable domain, its missing parts supplied by reference TRBV15 and TRBJ2-1, is DAMVIQNPRYQVTQFGKPVTLSCSQTLNHNVMYWYQQKSSQAPKLLFHYYDKDFNNEADTPDNFQSRRPNTSFCFLDIRSPGLGDTAMYLCATSRVTGNNEQFFGPGTRLTVL.

The V call is TRBV4-3, the J call TRBJ1-5; a weak D match, TRBD1 (6 bases). With 0 bases removed from V and 6 bases from J, the gap between germline ends came to 12 bases. The CDR3 totals 15 residues. Germline assignment: CDR1 LGHNA and CDR2 YSLEER. CDR3 residues: CASSQDRQARQPQHF. In DNA, the CDR3 is TGCGCCAGCAGCCAAGATCGACAGGCTCGTCAGCCCCAGCATTTT.

The sample holds a few counts of this clonotype. The chain uses TRBV4-1 and TRBJ1-3, with 10 bases aligning to TRBD1. Looked up from germline, CDR1 is MGHRA and CDR2 is YSYEKL. This CDR3 spans 17 amino acids. The V gene end was trimmed by 0 bases and the J gene end by 10 bases; junction bases not matched to a gene: 12. CDR3 coding DNA: TGCGCCAGCAGCCAAGAAGGGACAGGGGATTTAGGACATACCATATATTTT. This encodes CASSQEGTGDLGHTIYF.

There are a few counts of this clonotype. The chain uses TRBV7-2 and TRBJ1-1; a possible D gene is TRBD1 (6 bases). CDR1 and CDR2 from the germline V gene are SGHTA and FQGNSA. V shed 4 bases and J shed 5 bases, with 17 bases lying between them. This CDR3 has 15 residues. The DNA of the CDR3 is TGTGCCAGCAGCTGGGACAACCCGGGATTAACTGAAGCTTTCTTT. This sequence encodes CASSWDNPGLTEAFF. The variable domain in full, completed from reference TRBV7-2 and TRBJ1-1, reads GAGVSQSPSNKVTEKGKDVELRCDPISGHTALYWYRQSLGQGLEFLIYFQGNSAPDKSGLPSDRFSAERTGGSVSTLTIQRTQQEDSAVYLCASSWDNPGLTEAFFGQGTRLTVV.

The chain uses TRBV10-3 and TRBJ2-5; D is uncertain. The CDR3 consists of 15 residues. In germline, CDR1 is ENHRY, CDR2 SYGVKD. V shed 0 bases and J shed 5 bases, with 13 bases lying between them. The CDR3 loop is CAISESKGPWETQYF. The CDR3 DNA is TGTGCCATCAGTGAGTCGAAGGGCCCATGGGAGACCCAGTACTTC.

The chain has TRBV7-6 and TRBJ2-6; D is possibly TRBD1 (6 bases). CDR3 length: 20 residues. Germline CDR1 SGHVS, CDR2 FNYEAQ. With 1 base removed from V and 0 bases from J, the gap between germline ends came to 19 bases. The CDR3 is CASSLGARQDTFSGANVLTF. The DNA for the CDR3 is TGTGCCAGCAGCTTAGGGGCGAGACAGGATACTTTCTCTGGGGCCAACGTCCTGACTTTC.

This clonotype was seen repeatedly, ten times or more. The chain joins TRBV7-6 to TRBJ2-3, with a tentative D call TRBD1 (6 bases). Trimming shortened V by 0 bases and J by 3 bases, and 10 bases separated the two germline ends. This CDR3 comprises 15 residues. Germline assignment: CDR1 SGHVS and CDR2 FNYEAQ. The chain's CDR3 is CASSLAGQRTDTQYF. The CDR3 DNA follows: TGTGCCAGCAGCTTAGCTGGACAGCGAACAGATACGCAGTATTTT.

The rearrangement joins TRBV7-6 to TRBJ2-2; D is tentatively TRBD1 or TRBD2 (5 bases each). This CDR3 comprises 17 residues. V was cut by 1 base and J by 0 bases, with 12 bases left in between. CDR1 is SGHVS and CDR2 is FNYEAQ in the germline V gene. In DNA, the CDR3 is TGTGCCAGCAGCTTAGGGCCGGGGCCCGCGAACACCGGGGAGCTGTTTTTT. Translated, it gives CASSLGPGPANTGELFF. The whole variable domain, remainder taken from reference TRBV7-6 and TRBJ2-2, is GAGVSQSPRYKVTKRGQDVALRCDPISGHVSLYWYRQALGQGPEFLTYFNYEAQQDKSGLPNDRFSAERPEGSISTLTIQRTEQRDSAMYRCASSLGPGPANTGELFFGEGSRLTVL.

J is TRBJ2-7 and V is TRBV4-1, with D uncertain. Germline CDR1 is MGHRA and CDR2 is YSYEKL. V gave up 2 bases and J gave up 2 bases, with 16 bases separating them. The CDR3 totals 16 residues. In DNA form, the CDR3 reads TGCGCCAGCAGCCAACGCGCCGGGCTAAACACCTACGAGCAGTACTTC. This translates into CASSQRAGLNTYEQYF.

The chain carries TRBV3-2 and TRBJ2-7; TRBD2, the table's D call, lacks a check against the DNA. TRBV3-2 is a documented pseudogene. This CDR3 has 19 residues. CDR3 coding DNA: TGTGCCAGCAGCCAAGTGTGGAGATACAGGGGTGGACTAGCAGACGAGCAGTACGTC. Protein product: CASSQVWRYRGGLADEQYV.

The V call is TRBV4-1, the J call TRBJ2-3, with a weak D call TRBD2 (5 bases). V shed 2 bases and J shed 9 bases, with 12 bases lying between them. Looked up from germline, CDR1 is MGHRA and CDR2 is YSYEKL. The CDR3 extends over 13 amino acids. The CDR3 DNA reads as TGCGCCAGCAGCCAACGGGGTTTTTTGACGCAGTATTTT. Encoded protein: CASSQRGFLTQYF.

This clonotype turned up a few times. The rearrangement links TRBV6-5 to TRBJ1-2, with D unresolved. CDR1 is MNHEY and CDR2 is SVGAGI in the germline V gene. The ends were cut back, 0 bases at V and 1 base at J, with 6 bases in the middle. CDR3 length: 14 amino acids. CDR3 region: CASSYSQVNYGYTF. The CDR3 region has the DNA TGTGCCAGCAGTTACTCCCAGGTTAACTATGGCTACACCTTC.